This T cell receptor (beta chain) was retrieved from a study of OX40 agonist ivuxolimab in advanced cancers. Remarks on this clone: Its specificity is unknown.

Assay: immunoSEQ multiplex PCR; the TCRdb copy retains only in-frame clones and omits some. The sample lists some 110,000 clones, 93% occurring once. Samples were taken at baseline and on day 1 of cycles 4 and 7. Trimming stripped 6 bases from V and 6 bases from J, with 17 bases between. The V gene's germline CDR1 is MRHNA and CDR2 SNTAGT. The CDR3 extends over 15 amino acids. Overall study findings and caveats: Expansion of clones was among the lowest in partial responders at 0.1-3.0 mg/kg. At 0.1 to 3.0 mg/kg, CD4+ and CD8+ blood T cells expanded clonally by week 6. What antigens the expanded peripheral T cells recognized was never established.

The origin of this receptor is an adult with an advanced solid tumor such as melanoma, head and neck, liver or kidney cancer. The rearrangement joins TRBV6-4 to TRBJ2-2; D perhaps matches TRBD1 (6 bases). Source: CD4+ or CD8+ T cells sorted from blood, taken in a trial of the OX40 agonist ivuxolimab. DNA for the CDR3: TGTGCCAGCAGCATGGAGGCAGGGGTATCCGGGGAGCTGTTTTTT. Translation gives CASSMEAGVSGELFF.